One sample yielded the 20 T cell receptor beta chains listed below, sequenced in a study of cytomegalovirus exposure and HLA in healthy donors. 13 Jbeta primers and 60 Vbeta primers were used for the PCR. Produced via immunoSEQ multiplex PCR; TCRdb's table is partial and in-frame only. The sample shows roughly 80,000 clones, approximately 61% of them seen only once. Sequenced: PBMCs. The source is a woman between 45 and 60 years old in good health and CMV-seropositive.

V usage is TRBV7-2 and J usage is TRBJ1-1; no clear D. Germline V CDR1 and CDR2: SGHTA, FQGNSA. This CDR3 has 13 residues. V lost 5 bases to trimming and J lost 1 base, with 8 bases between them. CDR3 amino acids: CASSASGNTEAFF. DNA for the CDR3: TGTGCCAGCAGCGCTAGCGGGAACACTGAAGCTTTCTTT. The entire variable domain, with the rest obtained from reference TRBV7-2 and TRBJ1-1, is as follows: GAGVSQSPSNKVTEKGKDVELRCDPISGHTALYWYRQSLGQGLEFLIYFQGNSAPDKSGLPSDRFSAERTGGSVSTLTIQRTQQEDSAVYLCASSASGNTEAFFGQGTRLTVV.

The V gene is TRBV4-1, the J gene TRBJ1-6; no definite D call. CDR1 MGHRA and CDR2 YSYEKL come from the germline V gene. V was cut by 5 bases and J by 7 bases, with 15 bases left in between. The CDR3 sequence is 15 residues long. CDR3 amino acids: CASSSSGLSNSPLHF. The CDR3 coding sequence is TGCGCCAGCAGCTCGTCCGGACTGTCGAATTCACCCCTCCACTTT.

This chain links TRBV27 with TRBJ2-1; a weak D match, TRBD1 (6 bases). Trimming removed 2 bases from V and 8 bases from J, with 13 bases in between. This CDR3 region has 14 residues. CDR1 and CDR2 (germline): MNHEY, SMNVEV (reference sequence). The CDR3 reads CASSLPGQRDEQFF. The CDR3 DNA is TGTGCCAGCAGTTTACCAGGACAGCGCGATGAGCAGTTCTTC.

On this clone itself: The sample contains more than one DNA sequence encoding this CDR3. Written as DNA, the CDR3 is TGCGCCAGCAGGCCGGGACAGAGACAAGAGACCCAGTACTTC. This translates into CASRPGQRQETQYF. The chain carries TRBV5-1 and TRBJ2-5, with TRBD1 matching 7 bases. CDR3 length: 14 residues. Trimming removed 5 bases from V and 2 bases from J; junction bases left unmatched: 6. Looked up from germline, CDR1 is SGHRS and CDR2 is YFSETQ.

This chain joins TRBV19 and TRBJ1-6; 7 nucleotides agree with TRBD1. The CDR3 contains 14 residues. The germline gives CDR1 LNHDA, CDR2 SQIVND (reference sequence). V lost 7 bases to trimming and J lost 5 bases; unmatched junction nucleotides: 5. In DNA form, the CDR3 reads TGTGCCAGTAACCCAGGGGGAAATAATTCACCCCTCCACTTT. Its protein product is CASNPGGNNSPLHF.

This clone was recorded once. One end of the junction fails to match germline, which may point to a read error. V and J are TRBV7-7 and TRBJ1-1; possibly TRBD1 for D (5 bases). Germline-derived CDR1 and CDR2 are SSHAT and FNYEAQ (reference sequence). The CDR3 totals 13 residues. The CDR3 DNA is TGTGCTAGCAGTTCTGACAGCAACACTGAAGCTTTCTTT. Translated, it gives CASSSDSNTEAFF.

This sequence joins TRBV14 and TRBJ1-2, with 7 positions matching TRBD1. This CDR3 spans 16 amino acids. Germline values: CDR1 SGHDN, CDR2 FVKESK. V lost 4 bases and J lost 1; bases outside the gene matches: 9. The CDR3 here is CASSPLTGTVNYGYTF. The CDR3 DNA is TGTGCCAGCAGCCCCTTGACCGGGACAGTTAACTATGGCTACACCTTC.

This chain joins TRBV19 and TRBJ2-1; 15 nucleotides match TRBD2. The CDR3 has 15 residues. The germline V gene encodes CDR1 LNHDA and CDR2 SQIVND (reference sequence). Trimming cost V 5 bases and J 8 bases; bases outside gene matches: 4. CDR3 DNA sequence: TGTGCCAGTAGTGGGACTAGCGGGGGGCCCGATGAGCAGTTCTTC. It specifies CASSGTSGGPDEQFF.

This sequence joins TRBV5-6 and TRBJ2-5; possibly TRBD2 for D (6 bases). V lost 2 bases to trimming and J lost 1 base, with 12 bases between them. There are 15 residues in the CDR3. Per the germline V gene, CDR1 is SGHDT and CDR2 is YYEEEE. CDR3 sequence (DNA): TGTGCCAGCAGCTTCCTGAGCGGGTTCCAAGAGACCCAGTACTTC. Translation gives CASSFLSGFQETQYF.

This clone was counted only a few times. The CDR3 bases are TGCGCCAGCAGCCCTGGCACAGATACGCAGTATTTT. It specifies CASSPGTDTQYF. V and J are TRBV5-1 and TRBJ2-3; D uncertain. CDR3 size: 12 residues. Looked up from germline, CDR1 is SGHRS and CDR2 is YFSETQ. The V end was cut by 4 bases, the J end by 1 base, with 4 bases between.

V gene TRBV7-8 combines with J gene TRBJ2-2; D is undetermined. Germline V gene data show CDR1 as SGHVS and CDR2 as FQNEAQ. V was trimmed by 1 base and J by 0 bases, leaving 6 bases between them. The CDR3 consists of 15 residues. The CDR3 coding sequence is TGTGCCAGCAGCTTAGAACGAGCGAACACCGGGGAGCTGTTTTTT. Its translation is CASSLERANTGELFF.

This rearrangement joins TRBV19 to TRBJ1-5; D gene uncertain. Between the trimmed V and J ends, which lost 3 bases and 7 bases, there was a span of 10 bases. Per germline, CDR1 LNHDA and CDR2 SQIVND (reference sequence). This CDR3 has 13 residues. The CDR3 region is CASSMNRNQPQHF. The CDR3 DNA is TGTGCCAGTAGTATGAACAGAAACCAGCCCCAGCATTTT.

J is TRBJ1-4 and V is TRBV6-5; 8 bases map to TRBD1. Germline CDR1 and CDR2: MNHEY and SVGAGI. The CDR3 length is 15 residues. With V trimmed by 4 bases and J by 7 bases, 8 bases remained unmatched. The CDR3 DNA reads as TGTGCCAGCAGTTCTGGACAGGGATGGGGTGAAAAACTGTTTTTT. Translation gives CASSSGQGWGEKLFF.

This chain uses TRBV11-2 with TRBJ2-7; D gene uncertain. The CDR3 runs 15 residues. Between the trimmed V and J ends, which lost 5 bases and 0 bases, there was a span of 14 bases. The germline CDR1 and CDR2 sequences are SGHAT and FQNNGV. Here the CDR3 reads CASSLSPGFSYEQYF. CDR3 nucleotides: TGTGCCAGCAGCCTTTCCCCGGGTTTCTCCTACGAGCAGTACTTC.

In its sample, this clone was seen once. This CDR3 reads CASSLNRLMAANTGELFF. CDR3 in DNA: TGTGCCAGCAGCTTAAACAGGCTCATGGCCGCGAACACCGGGGAGCTGTTTTTT. The chain combines TRBV7-3 with TRBJ2-2; maybe TRBD1 (5 bases). Germline CDR1 and CDR2: SGHTA and FQGTGA. Trimming pared 1 base from V and 0 bases from J, leaving 15 bases between. The length of the CDR3 is 18 residues.

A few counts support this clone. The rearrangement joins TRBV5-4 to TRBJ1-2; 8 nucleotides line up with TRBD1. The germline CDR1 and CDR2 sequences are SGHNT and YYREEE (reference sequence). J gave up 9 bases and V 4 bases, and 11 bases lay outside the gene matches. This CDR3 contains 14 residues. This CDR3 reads CASSDRGSPSSYTF. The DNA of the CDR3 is TGTGCCAGCAGCGACAGGGGCAGTCCTAGCAGCTACACCTTC. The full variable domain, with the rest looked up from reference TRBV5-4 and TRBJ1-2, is ETGVTQSPTHLIKTRGQQVTLRCSSQSGHNTVSWYQQALGQGPQFIFQYYREEENGRGNFPPRFSGLQFPNYSSELNVNALELDDSALYLCASSDRGSPSSYTFGSGTRLTVV.

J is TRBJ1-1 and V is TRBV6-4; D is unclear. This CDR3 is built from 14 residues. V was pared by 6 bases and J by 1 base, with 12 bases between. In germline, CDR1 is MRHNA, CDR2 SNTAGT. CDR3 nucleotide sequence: TGTGCCAGCAGCGAGGGCAGTGAGAACACTGAAGCTTTCTTT. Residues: CASSEGSENTEAFF.

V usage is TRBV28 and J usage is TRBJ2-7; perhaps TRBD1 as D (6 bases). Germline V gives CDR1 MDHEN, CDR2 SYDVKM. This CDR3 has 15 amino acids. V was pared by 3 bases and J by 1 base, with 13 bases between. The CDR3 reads CASSLGRGPSYEQYV. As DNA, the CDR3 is TGTGCCAGCAGTTTGGGCAGGGGCCCTTCCTACGAGCAGTACGTC.

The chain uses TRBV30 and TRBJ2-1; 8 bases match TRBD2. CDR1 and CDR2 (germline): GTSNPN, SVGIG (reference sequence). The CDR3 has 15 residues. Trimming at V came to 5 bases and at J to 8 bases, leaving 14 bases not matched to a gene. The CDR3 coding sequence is TGTGCCTGGGGGGTGGTTGCGGGGGGAAGGGATGAGCAGTTCTTC. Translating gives CAWGVVAGGRDEQFF. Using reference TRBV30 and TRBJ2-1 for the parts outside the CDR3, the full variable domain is SQTIHQWPATLVQPVGSPLSLECTVEGTSNPNLYWYRQAAGRGLQLLFYSVGIGQISSEVPQNLSASRPQDRQFILSSKKLLLSDSGFYLCAWGVVAGGRDEQFFGPGTRLTVL.

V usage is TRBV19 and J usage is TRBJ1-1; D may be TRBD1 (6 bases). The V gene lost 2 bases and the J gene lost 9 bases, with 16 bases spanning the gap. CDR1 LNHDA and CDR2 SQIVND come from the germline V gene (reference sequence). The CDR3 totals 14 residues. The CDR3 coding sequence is TGTGCCAGTAGTATAAGGAATCAGGGGACTAAAGCTTTCTTT. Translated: CASSIRNQGTKAFF.